The rows below give T cell receptor beta chains drawn from one sample of a study of tumor-infiltrating lymphocytes in primary liver carcinoma. TCRdb independently ran MiXCR on the multiplex PCR reads; one entry per CDR3 protein. The sample holds 45,000 to 65,000 distinct CDR3 sequences, around 77% seen once. The specimen was liver tumor tissue from sampling region 5. Receptor source: a man aged 40-49 years with primary liver carcinoma and hepatitis B virus infection. The CDR3 runs from the conserved cysteine through the conserved F or W. The order of the fields is V gene, J gene, D gene, clone size, CDR3 protein, CDR3 DNA. The D gene is left open where the match is weak. Clone size is stated in some rows and not others, as once, few, many or a class when expanded.

V: TRBV12-3/TRBV12-4
J: TRBJ1-1
D: -
size: -
CDR3: CASSLALPGLVTEAFF
DNA: TGTGCCAGCAGTTTAGCGCTGCCCGGGCTCGTCACTGAAGCTTTCTTT

V: TRBV29-1
J: TRBJ1-1
D: -
size: -
CDR3: CSACAGWGMNTEASF
DNA: TGCAGCGCCTGTGCAGGGTGGGGGATGAACACTGAAGCTTCCTTT

V: TRBV28
J: TRBJ1-6
D: -
size: -
CDR3: CATMGPLYNSPLHF
DNA: TGTGCCACCATGGGGCCCCTCTATAATTCGCCCCTCCACTTT

V: TRBV5-1
J: TRBJ2-2
D: -
size: once
CDR3: CASNLNTGELFF
DNA: TGCGCCAGCAACTTAAACACCGGGGAGCTGTTTTTT

V: TRBV29-1
J: TRBJ1-4
D: TRBD1
size: few
CDR3: CSTSGQGHYEILFF
DNA: TGCAGTACTTCTGGACAGGGACATTATGAAATACTGTTCTTT

V: TRBV29-1
J: TRBJ1-5
D: -
size: -
CDR3: CNVGGGNQPQHF
DNA: -

V: TRBV5-1
J: TRBJ1-3
D: -
size: many
CDR3: CASSLSSPVKGTGNTIYF
DNA: TGCGCCAGCAGCTTGTCTTCGCCCGTAAAAGGGACTGGAAACACCATATATTTT

V: TRBV12-3/TRBV12-4
J: TRBJ1-4
D: -
size: -
CDR3: CASTLAGTEKLFF
DNA: TGTGCCAGCACTCTAGCAGGGACTGAAAAACTGTTTTTT

V: TRBV20-1
J: TRBJ2-5
D: TRBD2
size: many
CDR3: CSATVDSGTQETQYF
DNA: TGCAGTGCTACCGTCGATAGCGGGACCCAAGAGACCCAGTACTTC

V: TRBV12-3/TRBV12-4
J: TRBJ2-1
D: TRBD2
size: -
CDR3: CAGSLAGGPSNEQSF
DNA: TGTGCCGGCAGTTTAGCGGGAGGGCCTAGCAATGAGCAGTCCTTC

V: TRBV12-3/TRBV12-4
J: TRBJ1-5
D: -
size: -
CDR3: CASSFRTSEQLQHF
DNA: TGTGCCAGCAGTTTCAGGACGTCGGAGCAGCTCCAGCATTTT

V: TRBV6-1
J: TRBJ2-2
D: TRBD2
size: -
CDR3: CASNPLRNLAGERELFF
DNA: TGTGCCAGCAATCCCCTCCGGAATCTAGCGGGAGAGAGGGAGCTGTTTTTT

V: TRBV5-1
J: TRBJ2-7
D: -
size: many
CDR3: CASSLMGRGF
DNA: TGCGCCAGCAGCTTGATGGGAAGGGGCTTC

V: TRBV6-2/TRBV6-3
J: TRBJ2-7
D: -
size: -
CDR3: CASSYDWRTNGIYEQYF
DNA: TGTGCCAGTAGTTACGATTGGAGGACTAACGGGATCTACGAGCAGTACTTC

V: TRBV11-1
J: TRBJ2-1
D: -
size: -
CDR3: CASSPRVTDSYNEQFF
DNA: TGTGCCAGCAGTCCCCGGGTGACGGACTCCTACAATGAACAGTTCTTC

V: TRBV6-5
J: TRBJ1-2
D: -
size: -
CDR3: CASSPNDNRYGYTF
DNA: TGTGCGAGCAGCCCAAATGACAATCGCTATGGCTACACCTTC

V: TRBV20-1
J: TRBJ2-5
D: -
size: once
CDR3: CSAQVGTGGFGTHYF
DNA: TGTAGTGCTCAAGTCGGGACCGGGGGTTTTGGGACCCACTACTTC

V: TRBV5-5
J: TRBJ2-2
D: -
size: -
CDR3: CARRLHTGELFF
DNA: TGTGCCAGAAGACTCCACACCGGGGAGTTGTTTTTT

V: TRBV14
J: TRBJ2-1
D: -
size: -
CDR3: CVSSQGGGVGDQFF
DNA: TGTGTCAGCAGCCAAGGTGGCGGGGTTGGGGACCAGTTCTTC

V: TRBV7-8
J: TRBJ2-3
D: TRBD2
size: -
CDR3: CASNSPGTSGRSTRYF
DNA: TGTGCCAGCAACTCCCCCGGGACTAGTGGGAGGAGTACGCGGTATTTT

V: TRBV9
J: TRBJ2-7
D: -
size: -
CDR3: CASSRDWSSYEQYF
DNA: TGTGCCAGTAGTCGGGACTGGAGCTCCTACGAACAGTACTTC

V: TRBV11-1
J: TRBJ2-3
D: -
size: -
CDR3: CASSSRGSSVGAHTGTQYF
DNA: TGTGCCAGCAGCTCTAGGGGAAGCTCTGTTGGAGCCCACACAGGTACGCAGTATTTT

V: TRBV4-1
J: TRBJ2-5
D: TRBD2
size: few
CDR3: CASSQNPGLAGGTQYF
DNA: TGCGCCAGCAGCCAAAATCCTGGACTAGCGGGAGGGACCCAGTACTTC

V: TRBV11-1
J: TRBJ2-3
D: -
size: -
CDR3: CASSLPGDSTDTEYF
DNA: TGTGCCAGTAGTTTGCCGGGGGATAGCACAGATACGGAGTATTTT

V: TRBV7-9
J: TRBJ2-3
D: -
size: -
CDR3: CASSLYIGWRRTDTQYF
DNA: TGTGCCAGCAGCTTATATATAGGGTGGCGGCGCACAGATACCCAGTATTTT

V: TRBV12-3/TRBV12-4
J: TRBJ1-6
D: TRBD1
size: -
CDR3: CAGSLTRQGSPLHF
DNA: TGTGCCGGCAGTTTAACGAGACAGGGTTCACCCCTCCACTTT

V: TRBV11-2
J: TRBJ2-4
D: -
size: -
CDR3: CANTTSAIANNIQYF
DNA: TGTGCCAACACCACTTCGGCGATAGCCAATAACATTCAGTACTTC

V: TRBV7-8
J: TRBJ2-3
D: -
size: -
CDR3: CASNSSFGQYF
DNA: TGTGCCAGCAACTCCTCATTTGGGCAGTATTTT

V: TRBV29-1
J: TRBJ2-4
D: -
size: -
CDR3: CSVTQGRSIQYF
DNA: TGCAGCGTAACTCAAGGGCGGAGCATTCAGTACTTC

V: TRBV6-2/TRBV6-3
J: TRBJ1-2
D: -
size: few
CDR3: CASSSAAGLGYGYTF
DNA: TGTGCCAGCAGTTCAGCCGCAGGGCTCGGCTATGGTTACACCTTC

V: TRBV4-3
J: TRBJ1-4
D: TRBD1
size: -
CDR3: CASSRGQGGEKMFF
DNA: TGCGCCAGCAGCCGCGGACAGGGGGGGGAAAAAATGTTTTTT

V: TRBV14
J: TRBJ2-1
D: -
size: -
CDR3: CASSHIQLSNVPNEQFF
DNA: TGTGCCAGTAGCCACATACAACTTTCGAATGTACCCAATGAGCAGTTCTTC

V: TRBV10-3
J: TRBJ2-1
D: TRBD1
size: -
CDR3: CVTKGDSYSEQFF
DNA: TGTGTCACAAAAGGGGACAGCTACAGTGAGCAGTTCTTC

V: TRBV29-1
J: TRBJ2-3
D: TRBD2
size: -
CDR3: CSTTGAGATDTQYF
DNA: TGCAGCACAACGGGAGCGGGGGCAACAGATACACAATATTTT

V: TRBV12-3/TRBV12-4
J: TRBJ2-3
D: TRBD1
size: -
CDR3: CASSFTGGGVTQYF
DNA: TGTGCCAGCAGTTTCACAGGGGGTGGGGTTACACAGTATTTT

V: TRBV7-9
J: TRBJ1-4
D: TRBD1
size: -
CDR3: CARSHPGQGKGEKLFF
DNA: TGTGCCAGGAGCCATCCGGGACAGGGGAAAGGTGAAAAGCTGTTTTTT

V: TRBV4-1
J: TRBJ1-1
D: -
size: once
CDR3: CASSQVNSGTVAFF
DNA: TGCGCCAGTAGCCAAGTAAACTCGGGCACTGTAGCTTTCTTT

V: TRBV29-1
J: TRBJ2-5
D: -
size: -
CDR3: CSGETAAGRSETQYF
DNA: TGCAGCGGCGAAACCGCGGCGGGTAGATCGGAGACCCAGTACTTC

V: TRBV30
J: TRBJ2-1
D: -
size: -
CDR3: CAWSRPGSESCNEQSF
DNA: TGCGCCTGGAGCCGGCCGGGGTCTGAGTCCTGCAATGAGCAGTCCTTC

V: TRBV4-3
J: TRBJ2-7
D: -
size: -
CDR3: CASNQDLPYKQYF
DNA: TGCGCCAGCAACCAAGATCTACCCTACAAGCAGTACTTC

V: TRBV6-1
J: TRBJ2-1
D: -
size: -
CDR3: CASSEVRSSFNEQFF
DNA: TGTGCCAGCAGTGAAGTACGCAGTTCCTTCAATGAGCAGTTCTTC

V: TRBV5-1
J: TRBJ1-1
D: -
size: many
CDR3: CASSVNRVADTEAFF
DNA: TGCGCCAGCAGCGTAAACAGGGTGGCGGACACTGAAGCTTTCTTT

V: TRBV4-3
J: TRBJ2-1
D: TRBD2
size: -
CDR3: CASSQGREVTYEQFF
DNA: TGCGCCAGCAGTCAAGGGAGGGAGGTGACCTATGAGCAGTTCTTC

V: TRBV2
J: TRBJ2-7
D: TRBD1
size: -
CDR3: CASRETGGSYEQYF
DNA: TGTGCCAGCAGGGAGACAGGGGGATCCTACGAGCAGTACTTC

V: TRBV5-8
J: TRBJ2-1
D: -
size: -
CDR3: CANRPSVMGGNEQFF
DNA: TGTGCCAACAGGCCCTCAGTAATGGGAGGCAATGAGCAGTTCTTC

V: TRBV12-3/TRBV12-4
J: TRBJ1-5
D: -
size: -
CDR3: CASVYCGDQPQHF
DNA: TGTGCCTCAGTTTATTGCGGAGATCAGCCCCAGCATTTT

V: TRBV2
J: TRBJ2-2
D: TRBD2
size: -
CDR3: CASSEMREGTGELFF
DNA: TGTGCCAGCAGTGAAATGCGGGAGGGGACCGGGGAACTGTTTTTT

V: TRBV19
J: TRBJ1-5
D: -
size: -
CDR3: CASSSLGGPQPHHF
DNA: TGTGCCAGTAGTTCCTTGGGGGGTCCGCAGCCCCATCATTTT

V: TRBV6-4
J: TRBJ2-2
D: -
size: -
CDR3: CASSSGNTGELFF
DNA: TGTGCCAGCAGTAGCGGGAACACCGGGGAGCTGTTTTTT